The present T cell receptor (beta chain) was sequenced within a study of T cell responses to AZD1222 COVID-19 vaccine. Turning to the study itself: Doses given second, at about 4 or about 12 weeks, were pooled.

Regarding the study as a whole: After two AZD1222 doses, spike-specific TCR breadth and depth rose versus day 0. Spike-wide vaccine-associated CD4 TCRs dominated at 160-218 and 743-854. Most donors were white British and more were female, and clonal diversity was possibly underestimated.

The table lists this clone with a count of one. Its antigen is unknown. Clones were sequenced by immunoSEQ multiplex PCR, and TCRdb holds only the in-frame ones, with some missing. The sample lists around 100,000 clones, 90% to 95% occurring once. The material was peripheral blood, obtained on day 0 of AZD1222 vaccination. The sequence came from an adult in good health.

CDR3 in amino acids: CAISEQYTNQPQHF. The CDR3 nucleotides are TGTGCCATCAGTGAACAGTATACCAATCAGCCCCAGCATTTT. The V gene is TRBV10-3, the J gene TRBJ1-5; D gene ambiguous. The germline V gene encodes CDR1 ENHRY and CDR2 SYGVKD. Trimming pared 3 bases from V and 3 bases from J, leaving 9 bases between. The CDR3 is 14 residues long.